Shown below are 18 T cell receptor beta chains from a single sample sequenced in a study of blood T cell repertoires in COVID-19. Profiled with immunoSEQ multiplex PCR; TCRdb holds only in-frame clones, not every one. The data show around 180,000 clones, around 90% seen once. Sequenced sample: peripheral blood. Receptors originate from a man aged 60 to 75 with acute or convalescent COVID-19.

The rearrangement joins TRBV27 to TRBJ1-6, with 7 positions matching TRBD1. Germline CDR1 is MNHEY and CDR2 is SMNVEV (reference sequence). The trim removed 3 bases at V and 3 bases at J, leaving 2 bases unmatched. CDR3 length: 15 residues. The CDR3, as DNA: TGTGCCAGCAGTTTGGGACAGTACTATAATTCACCCCTCCACTTT. Its protein is CASSLGQYYNSPLHF.

This chain uses TRBV29-1 with TRBJ2-7; maybe TRBD1 (5 bases). Germline CDR1 SQVTM, CDR2 ANQGSEA. Between the trimmed V and J ends, which lost 7 bases and 7 bases, there was a span of 23 bases. CDR3 length equals 14 residues. This chain's CDR3 is CSAKRGLPRGEQYV. The CDR3 DNA follows: TGCAGCGCCAAAAGGGGCCTCCCGAGAGGAGAGCAGTACGTC.

V and J are TRBV19 and TRBJ2-2; TRBD1 might be the D (5 bases). V lost 1 base and J lost 8, with 11 bases in between. This CDR3 contains 14 residues. Germline V gene lookup returns CDR1 LNHDA and CDR2 SQIVND (reference sequence). CDR3: CASSIVGRAGELFF. The CDR3 DNA follows: TGTGCCAGTAGTATAGTGGGCAGGGCGGGGGAGCTGTTTTTT.

The chain recombines TRBV28 with TRBJ1-4, with D maybe TRBD1 (5 bases). Per the germline V gene, CDR1 is MDHEN and CDR2 is SYDVKM. Trimming pared 4 bases from V and 8 bases from J, leaving 8 bases between. The CDR3 extends over 12 amino acids. The CDR3 DNA reads as TGTGCCAGCAGTTCGGGGGGAGAAAAACTGTTTTTT. Its translation: CASSSGGEKLFF.

The chain uses TRBV2 and TRBJ1-1; D remains ambiguous. The CDR3 is 12 residues long. Trimming cost V 1 base and J 10 bases, with 10 bases left between them. CDR1 is SNHLY and CDR2 is FYNNEI in the germline V gene. The CDR3 nucleotides read TGTGCCAGCAGTGAAGACAGCCCTATAGCTTTCTTT. Residues: CASSEDSPIAFF. Filled out from reference TRBV2 and TRBJ1-1, the complete variable domain reads EPEVTQTPSHQVTQMGQEVILRCVPISNHLYFYWYRQILGQKVEFLVSFYNNEISEKSEIFDDQFSVERPDGSNFTLKIRSTKLEDSAMYFCASSEDSPIAFFGQGTRLTVV.

The rearrangement links TRBV5-6 to TRBJ1-5; D gene ambiguous. Germline values: CDR1 SGHDT, CDR2 YYEEEE. This CDR3 is built from 13 residues. The V end was cut by 2 bases, the J end by 5 bases, with 8 bases between. CDR3 loop: CASSFGEYQPQHF. The CDR3 DNA follows: TGTGCCAGCAGCTTCGGGGAGTATCAGCCCCAGCATTTT.

This clone was counted only a few times. The gene calls are TRBV19 and TRBJ1-2; 12 bases fit TRBD1. CDR1 and CDR2 (germline): LNHDA, SQIVND (reference sequence). With 9 bases clipped from V and 12 bases from J, the junction kept 5 bases outside the gene matches. The CDR3 length is 11 residues. Here the CDR3 DNA reads TGTGCCAGCCAGGGACAGGGGGCCCACACCTTC. It encodes CASQGQGAHTF.

V and J are TRBV11-2 and TRBJ2-3; D is unclear. The V gene's germline CDR1 is SGHAT and CDR2 FQNNGV. CDR3 length: 14 residues. The V gene lost 1 base and the J gene lost 0 bases, with 5 bases spanning the gap. CDR3 coding DNA: TGTGCCAGCAGCTTAGCACTGAGCACAGATACGCAGTATTTT. It codes for CASSLALSTDTQYF.

This rearrangement joins TRBV5-1 to TRBJ1-3; the D is unclear. Germline CDR1 is SGHRS and CDR2 is YFSETQ. Trimming stripped 0 bases from V and 0 bases from J, with 7 bases between. This CDR3 has 15 residues. The CDR3 nucleotides are TGCGCCAGCAGCTTGGACAGAATCTCTGGAAACACCATATATTTT. Amino acids: CASSLDRISGNTIYF.

This rearrangement joins TRBV5-4 to TRBJ2-5, with 10 bases identical to TRBD1. CDR3 length: 15 residues. Germline V gene lookup returns CDR1 SGHNT and CDR2 YYREEE (reference sequence). V was pared by 3 bases and J by 5 bases, with 7 bases of the junction left unmatched. Here the CDR3 DNA reads TGTGCCAGCAGCTCGGGACAGGGGAGTAGGGAGACCCAGTACTTC. Protein: CASSSGQGSRETQYF. Full variable domain (outside the CDR3, taken from reference TRBV5-4 and TRBJ2-5): ETGVTQSPTHLIKTRGQQVTLRCSSQSGHNTVSWYQQALGQGPQFIFQYYREEENGRGNFPPRFSGLQFPNYSSELNVNALELDDSALYLCASSSGQGSRETQYFGPGTRLLVL.

CDR3 in amino acids: CASSHREGGAFF. The CDR3 nucleotides are TGTGCCAGCAGCCACAGGGAAGGGGGAGCTTTCTTT. The V and J genes are TRBV7-2 and TRBJ1-1, with D possibly matching TRBD1 (6 bases). This CDR3 region has 12 residues. V was trimmed by 5 bases and J by 10 bases, leaving 14 bases between them. Germline V gene data show CDR1 as SGHTA and CDR2 as FQGNSA.

The rearrangement joins TRBV6-6 to TRBJ1-1, with a possible D match to TRBD1 (5 bases). This CDR3 has 13 amino acids. The germline gives CDR1 MNHNY, CDR2 SVGAGI (reference sequence). Deletions cut 5 bases from V and 1 base from J, with 8 bases between. The CDR3 DNA sequence: TGTGCCAGCAGTAGGGGCGGGAACACTGAAGCTTTCTTT. The encoded protein is CASSRGGNTEAFF.

This clone was seen a few times. The chain uses TRBV12-3 or TRBV12-4 and TRBJ1-3, with D possibly being TRBD1 (6 bases). V was shortened by 5 bases and J by 5 bases, with 7 bases between the two germline ends. The CDR3 loop spans 12 amino acids. CDR3 sequence: CASSGQRNTIYF. The CDR3, as DNA: TGTGCCAGCAGTGGACAGCGAAACACCATATATTTT.

V and J are TRBV5-4 and TRBJ2-1; the match to TRBD2 covers 7 bases. CDR1 is SGHNT and CDR2 is YYREEE in the germline V gene (reference sequence). The CDR3 runs to 16 residues. V was clipped by 1 base and J by 2 bases; unmatched bases: 6. CDR3 amino acids: CASSLQRGGPYNEQFF. The CDR3 nucleotides read TGTGCCAGCAGCTTGCAGCGGGGCGGCCCCTACAATGAGCAGTTCTTC.

The J gene is TRBJ1-2, the V gene TRBV20-1, with 7 positions matching TRBD1. The V gene's germline CDR1 is DFQATT and CDR2 SNEGSKA (reference sequence). V lost 3 bases to trimming and J lost 1 base; unmatched junction nucleotides: 8. The CDR3 extends over 15 amino acids. The CDR3 loop reads CSASNPGQLNYGYTF. For the CDR3, the DNA is TGCAGTGCTAGTAACCCGGGACAGCTTAACTATGGCTACACCTTC.

J is TRBJ2-2 and V is TRBV6-6; TRBD1 might be the D (5 bases). V gave up 6 bases and J gave up 5 bases, with 13 bases separating them. The CDR3 extends over 14 amino acids. The germline V gene has CDR1 MNHNY and CDR2 SVGAGI (reference sequence). DNA for the CDR3: TGTGCCAGCAGGGTGACAGAACTAACCGGGGAGCTGTTTTTT. Translated, it gives CASRVTELTGELFF.

V usage is TRBV5-1 and J usage is TRBJ2-7, with 12 positions matching TRBD1. V lost 2 bases, J lost 6 bases, and 9 bases stayed unmatched. In germline, CDR1 is SGHRS, CDR2 YFSETQ. The CDR3 totals 16 residues. This chain's CDR3 is CASSFNGGQGAGEQYF. CDR3 sequence (DNA): TGCGCCAGCAGCTTTAATGGGGGACAGGGGGCTGGCGAGCAGTACTTC.

The rearrangement links TRBV5-1 to TRBJ2-7; a possible D gene is TRBD1 (5 bases). V was cut by 0 bases and J by 3 bases, with 13 bases left in between. The CDR3 is 15 residues long. CDR1 is SGHRS, CDR2 YFSETQ, per germline. CDR3 DNA sequence: TGCGCCAGCAGCTTGGATGGGGCCCCCCTCTACGAGCAGTACTTC. Its translation is CASSLDGAPLYEQYF.